Following are 3 T cell receptor beta chains from one sample sequenced in a study of identical twins. Via MiXCR, TCRdb re-called the 5' RACE reads, giving one row per CDR3 protein. The table records 500,000 to 650,000 distinct CDR3 sequences, about 22% of them present only once. This same sample was also taken into another study, of yellow fever vaccine responses in identical twins.

The specimen sequenced was CD4+ T cells sorted from blood. Every receptor here comes from a woman aged 18-29 years in good health.

This clonotype came up a few times. This chain connects TRBV10-3 to TRBJ2-3; D could derive from TRBD1 or TRBD2 (5 bases each). The germline V gene has CDR1 ENHRY and CDR2 SYGVKD. Trimming removed 6 bases from V and 2 bases from J, with 12 bases in between. The CDR3 runs 14 residues. This CDR3 is CAIRRGDITDTQYF. Here the CDR3 DNA reads TGTGCCATCAGACGGGGCGACATCACAGATACGCAGTATTTT.

This clonotype showed up just a few times. V is TRBV11-2 and J is TRBJ2-5; D may match TRBD1 or TRBD2 (5 bases each). CDR3 length: 13 residues. The germline V and J ends were trimmed by 6 bases and 9 bases, with 17 bases remaining between them. CDR1 and CDR2 (germline): SGHAT, FQNNGV. The CDR3 here is CASRRGSLGAQYF. In DNA form, the CDR3 reads TGTGCCAGCAGGCGTGGGTCCCTGGGGGCCCAGTACTTC.

The chain links TRBV12-3 or TRBV12-4 to TRBJ1-5; 9 bases are shared with TRBD1. CDR3 length: 15 residues. J lost 2 bases, V lost 5 bases, and 4 bases had no gene match. The chain's CDR3 is CASSHGQGRNQPQHF. CDR3 bases: TGTGCCAGCAGTCACGGACAGGGGCGCAATCAGCCCCAGCATTTT.